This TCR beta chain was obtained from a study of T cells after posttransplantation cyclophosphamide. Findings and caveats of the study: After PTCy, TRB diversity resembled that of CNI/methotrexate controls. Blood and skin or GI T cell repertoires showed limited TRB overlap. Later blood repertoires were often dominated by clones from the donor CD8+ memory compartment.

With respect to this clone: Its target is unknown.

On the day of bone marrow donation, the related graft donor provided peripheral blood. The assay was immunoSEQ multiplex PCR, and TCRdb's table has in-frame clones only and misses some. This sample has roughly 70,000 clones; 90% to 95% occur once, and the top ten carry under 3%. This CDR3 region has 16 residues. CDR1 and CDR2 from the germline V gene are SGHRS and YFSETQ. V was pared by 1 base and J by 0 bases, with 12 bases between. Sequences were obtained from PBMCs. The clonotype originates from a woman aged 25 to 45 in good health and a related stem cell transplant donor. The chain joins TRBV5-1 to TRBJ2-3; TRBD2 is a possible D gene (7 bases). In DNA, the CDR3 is TGCGCCAGCAGCTTGTCGGGGGGCACCAGCACAGATACGCAGTATTTT. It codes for CASSLSGGTSTDTQYF.